These 27 T cell receptor beta chains were all obtained from the same sample, sequenced in a study of T-cell memory formation after mild COVID-19. A single record per CDR3 protein comes from TCRdb applying MiXCR to the 5' RACE reads. The sample includes about 180,000 distinct CDR3 sequences, approximately 17% of them seen just once. The specimen sequenced was PBMCs or a T cell subset sorted from them (not recorded which). Every receptor here comes from a man between 18 and 35 years old who had mild COVID-19 (a few samples of this study predate the infection). Cell type and time point are not known.

This clonotype is deemed medium-sized. The rearrangement uses TRBV7-2 and TRBJ2-5; D is uncertain. The germline V gene has CDR1 SGHTA and CDR2 FQGNSA. V lost 4 bases to trimming and J lost 2 bases, with 2 bases between them. This CDR3 comprises 11 residues. CDR3 protein: CASSSQETQYF. For the CDR3, the DNA is TGTGCCAGCAGCTCACAAGAGACCCAGTACTTC.

The chain recombines TRBV6-5 with TRBJ2-6; D perhaps matches TRBD1 (6 bases). The CDR3 totals 12 residues. Germline V lookup: CDR1 MNHEY, CDR2 SVGAGI. Trimming cost V 10 bases and J 2 bases, with 6 bases left between them. CDR3 sequence (DNA): TGTGCCACAGGGGCTGGGGCCAACGTCCTGACTTTC. It is translated as CATGAGANVLTF.

This clonotype was observed a handful of times. The chain links TRBV4-3 to TRBJ2-2; D not resolved. V lost 4 bases and J 1 base, leaving 7 bases between the germline ends. CDR3 length equals 14 residues. CDR1 and CDR2 (germline): LGHNA, YSLEER. Written as DNA, the CDR3 is TGCGCCAGCAGCCCACACGTGAACACCGGGGAGCTGTTTTTT. It translates to CASSPHVNTGELFF.

This clonotype was detected a few times. This chain connects TRBV12-3 or TRBV12-4 to TRBJ2-5, with D perhaps matching TRBD1 (5 bases). Trimming removed 1 base from V and 6 bases from J, with 15 bases in between. The CDR3 has 15 amino acids. Here the CDR3 DNA reads TGTGCCAGCAGTTTAGTCCGAACAGGCGAACAGACCCAGTACTTC. Translated, it gives CASSLVRTGEQTQYF.

The V and J genes are TRBV9 and TRBJ2-3, with D possibly being TRBD1 or TRBD2 (6 bases each). The germline CDR1 and CDR2 sequences are SGDLS and YYNGEE. The CDR3 has 14 residues. Trimming cost V 3 bases and J 3 bases, with 11 bases left between them. The CDR3 loop reads CASSDGGWTDTQYF. CDR3 nucleotides: TGTGCCAGCAGCGACGGGGGCTGGACAGATACGCAGTATTTT.

The V gene is TRBV20-1, the J gene TRBJ2-5; 9 bases line up with TRBD1. The junction had 6 bases not matched to a gene; V was cut back by 3 bases and J by 4 bases. Germline loops: CDR1 DFQATT, CDR2 SNEGSKA (reference sequence). The CDR3 is 14 amino acids. The CDR3 protein is CSASIGQGRETQYF. In nucleotides, the CDR3 is TGCAGTGCTAGTATCGGACAGGGGCGAGAGACCCAGTACTTC.

This clonotype was detected only a few times. The rearrangement links TRBV5-1 to TRBJ1-1; a possible D gene is TRBD1 (5 bases). The V end lost 5 bases, the J end lost 6 bases, and 17 bases lay between the germline ends. Germline CDR1 SGHRS, CDR2 YFSETQ. The CDR3 consists of 14 residues. The CDR3 region has the DNA TGCGCCAGCAGTGGGGGTAACCCGTTGGCTGAAGCTTTCTTT. Encoded protein: CASSGGNPLAEAFF.

The genes are TRBV27 and TRBJ1-5; D remains unclear. The V gene's germline CDR1 is MNHEY and CDR2 SMNVEV (reference sequence). This CDR3 has 15 amino acids. Trimming left V 0 bases short and J 7 bases short, with 13 bases between. The CDR3 sequence: CASSLSIASGQPQHF. The CDR3 DNA sequence: TGTGCCAGCAGTTTATCGATTGCCTCGGGGCAGCCCCAGCATTTT.

There are a few counts of this clonotype. The V call is TRBV4-2, the J call TRBJ1-6; perhaps TRBD1 as D (5 bases). Germline V CDR1 and CDR2: LGHNA, YNFKEQ. Trimming took off 4 bases at V and 6 bases at J, with 10 bases between the two ends. The CDR3 has 14 residues. DNA for the CDR3: TGTGCCAGCAGCCTAAGACAGACTAATTCACCCCTCCACTTT. Its translation is CASSLRQTNSPLHF.

This clonotype appeared a few times. This sequence joins TRBV6-5 and TRBJ2-3; D perhaps matches TRBD2 (6 bases). The CDR3 runs to 14 residues. V was shortened by 5 bases and J by 1 base, with 10 bases between the two germline ends. The germline CDR1 and CDR2 sequences are MNHEY and SVGAGI. This CDR3 is CASSPRGRTDTQYF. The CDR3 DNA sequence: TGTGCCAGCAGTCCGCGGGGCCGCACAGATACGCAGTATTTT.

This clonotype was counted only a few times. This sequence joins TRBV3-1 and TRBJ2-3; D gene ambiguous. The CDR3 sequence is 13 residues long. Trimming shortened V by 2 bases and J by 3 bases, and 6 bases separated the two germline ends. Looked up from germline, CDR1 is LGHDT and CDR2 is YNNKEL (reference sequence). The CDR3 coding sequence is TGTGCCAGCAGCCAAATTGGAACAGATACGCAGTATTTT. It is translated as CASSQIGTDTQYF.

The chain uses TRBV7-3 and TRBJ1-1; maybe TRBD1 (6 bases). This CDR3 region has 15 residues. V lost 5 bases, J lost 0 bases, and 13 bases lay in between. Germline loops: CDR1 SGHTA, CDR2 FQGTGA. Here the CDR3 reads CASSLGGAMNTEAFF. CDR3 DNA sequence: TGTGCCAGCAGCCTCGGGGGGGCAATGAACACTGAAGCTTTCTTT.

The rearrangement uses TRBV3-1 and TRBJ2-5, with 10 bases that match TRBD2. The CDR3 has 16 residues. J lost 4 bases, V lost 0 bases, and 5 bases had no gene match. Germline CDR1 LGHDT, CDR2 YNNKEL (reference sequence). DNA for the CDR3: TGTGCCAGCAGCCAAGATCGATCTAGCGGGGGAGAGACCCAGTACTTC. Translating gives CASSQDRSSGGETQYF.

This clonotype was counted between two and nine times. This chain connects TRBV5-6 to TRBJ2-3, with D perhaps TRBD2 (6 bases). Trimming took 2 bases from V and 11 from J, leaving 12 bases between them. The CDR3 has 12 amino acids. CDR1 SGHDT and CDR2 YYEEEE come from the germline V gene. CDR3 bases: TGTGCCAGCAGCTTTAGGGCGGGGTGGCAGTATTTT. Translated: CASSFRAGWQYF.

This clonotype was seen at least ten times. The chain couples TRBV7-2 to TRBJ2-7; possible D gene TRBD1, 6 bases. This CDR3 is built from 14 residues. V was trimmed by 8 bases and J by 4 bases, leaving 18 bases between them. Germline CDR1 reads SGHTA; CDR2 reads FQGNSA. The CDR3 loop is CASSAVAGAYEQYF. The CDR3 DNA reads as TGTGCCAGCTCCGCGGTAGCAGGGGCGTACGAGCAGTACTTC.

In DNA form, the CDR3 reads TGCGCCAGCAACGCCCTCGCGAACACCGGGGAGCTGTTTTTT. Protein: CASNALANTGELFF. The rearrangement links TRBV5-1 to TRBJ2-2; no clear D. Germline V gives CDR1 SGHRS, CDR2 YFSETQ. V gave up 6 bases and J gave up 0 bases, with 9 bases separating them. This CDR3 comprises 14 residues.

Concerning this clonotype: A read error may explain this, as a much larger clone is one base away. The chain combines TRBV7-2 with TRBJ2-1; the match to TRBD2 covers 10 bases. Trimming at V came to 4 bases and at J to 5 bases, leaving 8 bases not matched to a gene. CDR1 and CDR2 from the germline V gene are SGHTA and FQGNSA. This CDR3 is built from 16 residues. Here the CDR3 DNA reads TGTGCCAGCAGCTCAGACAGCGGGGGGGCCGACAATGAGCAGTTCTTC. This sequence encodes CASSSDSGGADNEQFF.

The chain recombines TRBV4-2 with TRBJ1-6, with 8 nucleotides matching TRBD1. Germline CDR1 is LGHNA and CDR2 is YNFKEQ. Trimming cost V 3 bases and J 6 bases; bases outside gene matches: 1. CDR3 length: 14 amino acids. The CDR3 protein is CASSQGQANSPLHF. Written as DNA, the CDR3 is TGTGCCAGCAGCCAGGGACAGGCTAATTCACCCCTCCACTTT.

There are many counts of this clonotype. The rearrangement links TRBV5-1 to TRBJ2-2; D gene ambiguous. This CDR3 contains 13 residues. V shed 1 base and J shed 5 bases, with 6 bases lying between them. Germline CDR1 and CDR2: SGHRS and YFSETQ. CDR3 DNA: TGCGCCAGCAGCTTGCGGTTTACCGGGGAGCTGTTTTTT. Translated, it gives CASSLRFTGELFF.

The V call is TRBV5-4, the J call TRBJ2-7, with a tentative D call TRBD2 (5 bases). V was shortened by 4 bases and J by 2 bases, with 19 bases between the two germline ends. CDR3 length: 16 residues. CDR1 SGHNT and CDR2 YYREEE come from the germline V gene (reference sequence). The CDR3 nucleotides read TGTGCCAGCAGCCGTGACGCGGGCCTTGGGACCTACGAGCAGTACTTC. Its translation is CASSRDAGLGTYEQYF.

The chain links TRBV19 to TRBJ2-2; 10 bases match TRBD2. Germline CDR1 and CDR2: LNHDA and SQIVND (reference sequence). The CDR3 has 18 residues. V dropped 4 bases and J dropped 5; count of bases not matched to a gene: 13. CDR3 residues: CASSRWLAGATGTGELFF. Written as DNA, the CDR3 is TGTGCCAGTAGTAGGTGGCTAGCGGGGGCAACGGGGACCGGGGAGCTGTTTTTT.

This clonotype was counted only a few times. The chain recombines TRBV5-1 with TRBJ2-3; D might be TRBD1 (6 bases). Trimming shortened V by 6 bases and J by 2 bases, and 10 bases separated the two germline ends. The CDR3 spans 13 residues. Germline CDR1 reads SGHRS; CDR2 reads YFSETQ. CDR3 nucleotide sequence: TGCGCCAGCAACAGGGAACACACAGATACGCAGTATTTT. Residues: CASNREHTDTQYF.

The sample holds a few counts of this clonotype. The chain carries TRBV5-1 and TRBJ2-1; 11 nucleotides align to TRBD2. This CDR3 spans 17 amino acids. Germline-derived CDR1 and CDR2 are SGHRS and YFSETQ. Trimming cost V 3 bases and J 3 bases; bases outside gene matches: 8. CDR3 loop: CASSSEPLAGGYNEQFF. The CDR3 bases are TGCGCCAGCAGCTCGGAGCCTCTAGCGGGGGGCTACAATGAGCAGTTCTTC.

The V call is TRBV6-2 or TRBV6-3, the J call TRBJ1-2; no clear D gene. Germline CDR1 MNHEY, CDR2 SVGEGT. V lost 2 bases, J lost 3 bases, and 7 bases lay in between. The CDR3 sequence is 13 residues long. CDR3 nucleotides: TGTGCCAGCAGTTACGGGCCATACTATGGCTACACCTTC. Its protein product is CASSYGPYYGYTF.

This clonotype was picked up many times. The rearrangement joins TRBV30 to TRBJ1-2; TRBD1 matches 10 bases. The CDR3 covers 13 residues. Germline trimming cut 3 bases from V and 8 bases from J; bases unmatched to any gene: 6. Germline V gene data show CDR1 as GTSNPN and CDR2 as SVGIG (reference sequence). The DNA for the CDR3 is TGTGCCTGGAGCGCCGGACAGGGGGGAGGCTACACCTTC. Protein sequence: CAWSAGQGGGYTF.

The gene calls are TRBV4-3 and TRBJ2-2; D gene unclear. V was pared by 9 bases and J by 2 bases, with 13 bases between. The CDR3 spans 14 residues. Per germline, CDR1 LGHNA and CDR2 YSLEER. CDR3: CARPVAANTGELFF. CDR3 in DNA: TGCGCCAGGCCCGTGGCAGCTAACACCGGGGAGCTGTTTTTT.

By share of the sample, this clonotype is medium-sized. The chain joins TRBV6-1 to TRBJ2-4; 10 positions agree with TRBD1. There are 14 residues in the CDR3. V shed 9 bases, J shed 7 bases, and the junction held 9 bases outside the gene matches. Germline CDR1 is MNHNS and CDR2 is SASEGT. The CDR3 DNA follows: TGTGCCAGTGACAGGGGGCTCCTAGGGAACATTCAGTACTTC. Its translation is CASDRGLLGNIQYF.